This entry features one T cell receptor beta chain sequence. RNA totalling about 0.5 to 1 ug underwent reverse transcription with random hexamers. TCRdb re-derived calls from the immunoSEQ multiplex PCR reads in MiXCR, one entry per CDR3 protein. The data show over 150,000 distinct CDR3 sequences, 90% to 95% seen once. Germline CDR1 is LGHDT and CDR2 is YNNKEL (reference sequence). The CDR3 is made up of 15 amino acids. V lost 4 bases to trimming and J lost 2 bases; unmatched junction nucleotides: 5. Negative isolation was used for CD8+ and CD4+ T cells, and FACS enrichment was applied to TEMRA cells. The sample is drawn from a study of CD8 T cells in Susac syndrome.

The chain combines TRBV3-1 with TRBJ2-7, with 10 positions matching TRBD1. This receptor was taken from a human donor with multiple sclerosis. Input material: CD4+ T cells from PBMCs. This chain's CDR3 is CASSLGTGATYEQYF. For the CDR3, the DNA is TGTGCCAGCAGCCTGGGGACAGGGGCTACCTACGAGCAGTACTTC.